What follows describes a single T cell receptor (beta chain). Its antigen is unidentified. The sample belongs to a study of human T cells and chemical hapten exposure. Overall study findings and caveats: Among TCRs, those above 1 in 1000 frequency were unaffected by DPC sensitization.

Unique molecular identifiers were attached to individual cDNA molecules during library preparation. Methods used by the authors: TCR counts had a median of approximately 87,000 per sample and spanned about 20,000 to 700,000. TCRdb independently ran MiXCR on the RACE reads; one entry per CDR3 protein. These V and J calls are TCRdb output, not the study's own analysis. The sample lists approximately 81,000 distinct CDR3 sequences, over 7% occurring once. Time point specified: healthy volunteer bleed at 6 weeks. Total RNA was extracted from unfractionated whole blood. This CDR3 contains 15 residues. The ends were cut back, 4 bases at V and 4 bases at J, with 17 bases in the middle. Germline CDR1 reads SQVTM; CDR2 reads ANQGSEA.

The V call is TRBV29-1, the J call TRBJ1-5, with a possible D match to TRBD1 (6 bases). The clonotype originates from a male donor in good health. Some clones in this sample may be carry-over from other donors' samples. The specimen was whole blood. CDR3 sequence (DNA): TGCAGCGTTGTGGAGGAGGGGGGGTCGAATCAGCCCCAGCATTTT. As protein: CSVVEEGGSNQPQHF.